This T cell receptor beta chain derives from a study of Tregs in tolerant kidney transplant recipients. The wider study: Related graft donors supplied nonmyeloablative bone marrow transplants, and mixed chimerism was transient.

CDR1 is KGHSH, CDR2 LQKENI, per germline. The ends lost 4 bases at V and 7 bases at J; junction bases unmatched: 7. The CDR3 consists of 14 residues. Profiled with immunoSEQ multiplex PCR; TCRdb holds only in-frame clones, not every one. The sample has 50,000 to 80,000 clones, 95% to 98% seen once; the top ten hold around 0.34%. The TCR comes from a human donor who received a combined kidney and bone marrow transplant. This chain links TRBV18 with TRBJ1-1; TRBD1 aligns across 9 bases. The specimen comprised Tregs from blood, sampled before the transplant. The CDR3 spells CASSQQGAGSEAFF. In nucleotides, the CDR3 is TGTGCCAGCTCACAACAGGGGGCAGGGAGTGAAGCTTTCTTT.